A selection of T cell receptor beta chains follows, all from one sample in a study of cytomegalovirus exposure and HLA in healthy donors. The data were produced by immunoSEQ multiplex PCR, yet TCRdb's version contains in-frame clones alone and is incomplete. The table lists 200,000 or so clones, about four fifths of them singletons. The specimen sequenced was PBMCs. The receptors here all came from a boy aged 2 to 9 in good health and CMV-seronegative. Each CDR3 is given with its conserved first and last residue. Each record gives: clone size, D gene, J gene, V gene, CDR3 protein, CDR3 DNA. The D gene is left open where the match is weak. The size entry is marked missing in some rows and otherwise reads once, few, many or a size class.

>NA|NA|TRBJ1-2|TRBV5-4
CASTWGGGNGYTF
TGTGCCAGCACCTGGGGCGGGGGGAATGGCTACACCTTC
>few|TRBD1|TRBJ2-5|TRBV5-1
CASSSTGEWETQYF
TGCGCCAGCAGCTCGACAGGGGAATGGGAGACCCAGTACTTC
>NA|NA|TRBJ2-7|TRBV7-2
CASTPGVFRNEQYF
TGTGCCAGCACACCAGGGGTCTTTAGAAACGAGCAGTACTTC
>NA|TRBD1|TRBJ1-5|TRBV19
CASSIPGGGNQPQHF
TGTGCCAGTAGTATACCAGGGGGCGGCAATCAGCCCCAGCATTTT
>NA|NA|TRBJ1-2|TRBV7-9
CASSTPYSDRNYGYTF
TGTGCCAGCAGCACCCCTTACTCTGACAGGAACTATGGCTACACCTTC
>once|NA|TRBJ2-7|TRBV7-2
CASSLPSGGTTYEQYF
TGTGCCAGCAGCTTACCCTCAGGGGGGACCACCTACGAGCAGTACTTC
>few|NA|TRBJ2-1|TRBV19
CASSTAYNEQFF
TGTGCCAGTAGTACCGCCTACAATGAGCAGTTCTTC
>NA|NA|TRBJ1-3|TRBV19
CASSPRGGNTIYF
TGTGCCAGTAGTCCCAGGGGTGGAAACACCATATATTTT
>NA|NA|TRBJ2-7|TRBV5-1
CASSLVAPSYEQYF
TGCGCCAGCAGCTTGGTGGCACCCTCCTACGAGCAGTACTTC
>NA|NA|TRBJ1-2|TRBV7-2
CASSLGGAMGYGYTF
TGTGCCAGCAGCTTGGGGGGGGCGATGGGCTATGGCTACACCTTC
>NA|TRBD1|TRBJ1-1|TRBV5-1
CASSAGQGISMNTEAFF
TGCGCCAGCAGCGCAGGACAGGGGATATCGATGAACACTGAAGCTTTCTTT
>once|NA|TRBJ2-5|TRBV9
CASSVGTEGGTQYF
TGTGCCAGCAGCGTAGGGACAGAAGGCGGGACCCAGTACTTC
>few|TRBD1|TRBJ2-1|TRBV11-1
CASGDRANYNEQFF
TGTGCCAGCGGGGACAGGGCAAACTACAATGAGCAGTTCTTC
>NA|NA|TRBJ2-7|TRBV4-1
CASSQVSGPPGYEQYF
TGCGCCAGCAGCCAAGTTTCAGGGCCTCCAGGCTACGAGCAGTACTTC
>NA|TRBD1|TRBJ2-5|TRBV6-5
CASSMDRGWTETQYF
TGTGCCAGCAGTATGGACAGGGGGTGGACGGAGACCCAGTACTTC
>NA|TRBD1|TRBJ1-2|TRBV7-9
CASSFPDRGNYGYTF
TGTGCCAGCAGCTTCCCGGACAGGGGAAACTATGGCTACACCTTC
>NA|NA|TRBJ2-1|TRBV29-1
CSVKGLLYNEQFF
TGCAGCGTCAAGGGACTCCTCTACAATGAGCAGTTCTTC
>NA|TRBD1|TRBJ1-4|TRBV28
CASRFGQGRFGPAKLFF
TGTGCCAGCAGATTTGGACAGGGTAGGTTCGGGCCAGCAAAACTGTTTTTT
>NA|NA|TRBJ1-1|TRBV14
CASSPLNRGAEAFF
TGTGCCAGCAGCCCTTTGAATCGGGGGGCGGAAGCTTTCTTT
>NA|TRBD1|TRBJ1-1|TRBV29-1
CSVTGRTGVTEAFF
TGCAGCGTCACGGGACGCACAGGGGTCACTGAAGCTTTCTTT
>NA|TRBD2|TRBJ2-2|TRBV5-1
CASSLNRLAGTGELFF
TGCGCCAGCAGCTTGAATCGTCTAGCGGGGACCGGGGAGCTGTTTTTT
>once|TRBD1|TRBJ2-7|TRBV7-9
CASSPRQGHYEQYF
TGTGCCAGCAGCCCTAGACAGGGGCACTACGAGCAGTACTTC
>NA|NA|TRBJ2-2|TRBV30
CAWSVGLYTGELFF
TGTGCCTGGAGTGTAGGACTTTACACCGGGGAGCTGTTTTTT
>NA|TRBD2|TRBJ2-7|TRBV5-4
CASSLTSGGSYEQYF
TGTGCCAGCAGCTTAACGAGCGGGGGATCCTACGAGCAGTACTTC
>NA|NA|TRBJ1-2|TRBV10-3
CAIGGRGEGYGYTF
TGTGCCATCGGGGGACGGGGGGAAGGATATGGCTACACCTTC
>NA|TRBD2|TRBJ2-5|TRBV5-1
CASSSGQPGGKETQYF
TGCGCCAGCAGCTCCGGCCAACCGGGGGGGAAGGAGACCCAGTACTTC
>NA|TRBD2|TRBJ2-1|TRBV5-4
CASSLGLAGGRDNEQFF
TGTGCCAGCAGCTTGGGACTAGCGGGGGGAAGGGACAATGAGCAGTTCTTC
>NA|TRBD2|TRBJ2-2|TRBV5-1
CASSLMRGETGELFF
TGCGCCAGCAGCTTGATGCGGGGGGAGACCGGGGAGCTGTTTTTT
>few|NA|TRBJ1-5|TRBV4-3
CASSQDWGRGVGTGQPQHF
TGCGCCAGCAGCCAAGATTGGGGCCGGGGGGTGGGGACTGGTCAGCCCCAGCATTTT
>NA|NA|TRBJ2-3|TRBV5-4
CASSLKTGVYTTDTQYF
TGTGCCAGCAGCCTAAAAACGGGGGTTTACACCACAGATACGCAGTATTTT
>NA|TRBD2|TRBJ2-7|TRBV9
CASSVGSGGTYEQYF
TGTGCCAGCAGCGTTGGGAGCGGGGGGACCTACGAGCAGTACTTC
>NA|TRBD1|TRBJ2-1|TRBV5-8
CASSFDRGQYNEQFF
TGTGCCAGCAGCTTCGACAGGGGCCAGTACAATGAGCAGTTCTTC
>NA|NA|TRBJ2-1|TRBV5-6
CASSLFQEQFF
TGTGCCAGCAGCTTATTCCAGGAGCAGTTCTTC
>once|NA|TRBJ2-1|TRBV5-1
CASSFSLTSSYNEQFF
TGCGCCAGCAGCTTCTCCCTGACTAGCTCCTACAATGAGCAGTTCTTC
>NA|NA|TRBJ2-7|TRBV9
CASSPPDRPYEQYF
TGTGCCAGCAGCCCCCCTGACAGACCCTACGAGCAGTACTTC
>NA|NA|TRBJ1-4|TRBV7-9
CASSLGFWWGRQVNEKLFF
TGTGCCAGCAGCTTAGGTTTCTGGTGGGGTAGACAGGTTAATGAAAAACTGTTTTTT
>NA|TRBD1|TRBJ1-1|TRBV28
CASSSDRVNTEAFF
TGTGCCAGCAGTTCTGACAGGGTGAACACTGAAGCTTTCTTT
>NA|TRBD1|TRBJ1-2|TRBV19
CASSPPDRRAGGYTF
TGTGCCAGTAGTCCCCCGGACAGGAGGGCTGGTGGCTACACCTTC
>NA|TRBD1|TRBJ1-1|TRBV11-2
CASSSSGTGGYTEAFF
TGTGCCAGCAGCTCGTCCGGGACAGGGGGTTACACTGAAGCTTTCTTT
>NA|TRBD1|TRBJ2-5|TRBV7-6
CASSLYFPQGAETQYF
TGTGCCAGCAGCTTATACTTTCCACAGGGGGCTGAGACCCAGTACTTC
>NA|TRBD2|TRBJ2-1|TRBV6-4
CASSDSKGLAGGRNNEQFF
TGTGCCAGCAGTGACTCGAAAGGCCTAGCGGGGGGCCGTAACAATGAGCAGTTCTTC
>few|NA|TRBJ1-2|TRBV6-5
CASSYSPGWGYTF
TGTGCCAGCAGTTACTCACCCGGGTGGGGCTACACCTTC
>NA|TRBD2|TRBJ2-5|TRBV7-2
CASTPQFLAGEETQYF
TGTGCCAGCACCCCCCAATTTCTAGCGGGGGAGGAGACCCAGTACTTC
>NA|NA|TRBJ2-6|TRBV2
CASSELQGSGANVLTF
TGTGCCAGCAGCGAGCTACAGGGATCCGGGGCCAACGTCCTGACTTTC
>NA|TRBD2|TRBJ2-3|TRBV4-3
CASSQDMAGGLLDTQYF
TGCGCCAGCAGCCAAGATATGGCGGGGGGGCTTTTAGATACGCAGTATTTT
>NA|NA|TRBJ1-2|TRBV18
CASSPGTGNYGYTF
TGTGCCAGCTCGCCGGGGACTGGTAACTATGGCTACACCTTC
>NA|TRBD1|TRBJ2-1|TRBV7-9
CASSLAGGDRYEQFF
TGTGCCAGCAGCTTAGCAGGGGGCGATCGGTATGAGCAGTTCTTC
>NA|NA|TRBJ2-5|TRBV5-1
CASSSRGKETQYF
TGCGCCAGCAGCTCTAGGGGTAAAGAGACCCAGTACTTC
>NA|TRBD1|TRBJ2-2|TRBV7-9
CASSWRTGTLSGELFF
TGTGCCAGCAGCTGGAGGACAGGGACTTTATCGGGGGAGCTGTTTTTT
>NA|NA|TRBJ2-2|TRBV7-6
CASSLRQKQNTGELFF
TGTGCCAGCAGCTTGAGACAGAAACAGAACACCGGGGAGCTGTTTTTT
>NA|NA|TRBJ2-3|TRBV10-2
CASSEAHSTDTQYF
TGCGCCAGCAGTGAGGCCCACTCCACAGATACGCAGTATTTT